Listed below are T cell receptor beta chains from one sample, sequenced in a study of glioma-infiltrating T cells after dendritic cell vaccination. TCRdb keeps only in-frame clones here, not all; method: immunoSEQ multiplex PCR. This sample's table reports about 26 clones. The sequenced sample was tumor tissue, obtained before dendritic cell vaccination. The receptors were sampled from a human donor with glioblastoma. Each CDR3 is given with its conserved first and last residue. Each record gives: D gene, V gene, J gene, CDR3 protein, CDR3 DNA. D genes are given only for firm matches.

d_gene: TRBD1; v_gene: TRBV27; j_gene: TRBJ2-1; CDR3aa: CASSYRGMNEQFF; CDR3nt: TGTGCCAGCAGTTACAGGGGTATGAATGAGCAGTTCTTC
d_gene: TRBD1; v_gene: TRBV4-2; j_gene: TRBJ1-1; CDR3aa: CASSQVDRLNTEAFF; CDR3nt: TGTGCCAGCAGCCAAGTGGACAGGCTAAACACTGAAGCTTTCTTT
d_gene: -; v_gene: TRBV9; j_gene: TRBJ1-2; CDR3aa: CASSVSGDYGYTF; CDR3nt: TGTGCCAGCAGCGTTTCTGGAGACTATGGCTACACCTTC
d_gene: TRBD2; v_gene: TRBV7-3; j_gene: TRBJ2-1; CDR3aa: CASSLSLAAYNEQFF; CDR3nt: TGTGCCAGCAGCTTAAGTCTAGCGGCCTACAATGAGCAGTTCTTC
d_gene: TRBD1; v_gene: TRBV25-1; j_gene: TRBJ2-7; CDR3aa: CATRDRGRHEQYF; CDR3nt: TGTGCCACCAGGGACAGGGGGCGGCACGAGCAGTACTTC
d_gene: -; v_gene: TRBV11-2; j_gene: TRBJ2-2; CDR3aa: CASSLVASVTGELFF; CDR3nt: TGTGCCAGCAGCTTAGTGGCCTCCGTCACCGGGGAGCTGTTTTTT
d_gene: -; v_gene: TRBV5-1; j_gene: TRBJ1-1; CDR3aa: CASSTGTFYTEAFF; CDR3nt: TGCGCCAGCAGCACCGGGACTTTTTACACTGAAGCTTTCTTT
d_gene: -; v_gene: TRBV5-1; j_gene: TRBJ1-3; CDR3aa: CASSLSGGNTIYF; CDR3nt: TGCGCCAGCAGCTTGTCAGGGGGAAACACCATATATTTT